This passage covers 28 T cell receptor beta chains from one sample sequenced in a study of yellow fever vaccine responses in identical twins. TCRdb re-derived calls from the RT-PCR reads in MiXCR, one entry per CDR3 protein. In the table there are 2,500 to 4,000 distinct CDR3 sequences, 65% to 85% of which are singletons. The material sequenced was T cells from blood (PBMCs), unsorted or a sorted subset (not recorded which), taken before or after yellow fever vaccination (not recorded which). These receptor sequences come from a woman younger than 35 who received the yellow fever vaccine.

The chain links TRBV29-1 to TRBJ2-7; D is possibly TRBD1 (5 bases). Deletions cut 6 bases from V and 0 bases from J, with 12 bases between. Per germline, CDR1 SQVTM and CDR2 ANQGSEA. CDR3 length equals 13 residues. CDR3 in amino acids: CSVYSGPSYEQYF. Written as DNA, the CDR3 is TGCAGCGTCTATTCAGGGCCCTCCTACGAGCAGTACTTC.

This rearrangement joins TRBV6-2 or TRBV6-3 to TRBJ2-7, with 8 bases matching TRBD2. Germline trimming cut 0 bases from V and 4 bases from J; bases unmatched to any gene: 5. Germline V gene sequence: CDR1 MNHEY, CDR2 SVGEGT. The CDR3 is made up of 15 amino acids. The CDR3: CASSYSILAGYEQYF. CDR3 nucleotide sequence: TGTGCCAGCAGTTACTCGATTTTAGCGGGGTACGAGCAGTACTTC.

The CDR3, as DNA: TGTGCCAGCAGCTTGGGACTAGCAACGAACAATGAGCAGTTCTTC. Translation gives CASSLGLATNNEQFF. The chain has TRBV11-1 and TRBJ2-1; 9 positions agree with TRBD2. Germline CDR1 reads SGHAT; CDR2 reads FQDESV (reference sequence). The trim removed 3 bases at V and 5 bases at J, leaving 5 bases unmatched. CDR3 size: 15 residues.

The chain links TRBV13 to TRBJ1-1, with 11 positions matching TRBD1. Losses at the gene ends were 6 bases for V and 5 bases for J; bases not matched to a gene: 5. The CDR3 totals 14 residues. Germline V gene data show CDR1 as PRHDT and CDR2 as FYEKMQ (reference sequence). In DNA form, the CDR3 reads TGTGCCAGCAGGACGGGACAGGGGGGGACTGAAGCTTTCTTT. Residues: CASRTGQGGTEAFF.

This chain links TRBV10-3 with TRBJ1-5; tentatively, D is TRBD1 (6 bases). V was cut by 8 bases and J by 5 bases, with 16 bases left in between. Germline V gene lookup returns CDR1 ENHRY and CDR2 SYGVKD. CDR3 length equals 14 residues. The CDR3 protein is CAIRGAGVDQPQHF. Written as DNA, the CDR3 is TGTGCCATCCGGGGGGCAGGGGTTGATCAGCCCCAGCATTTT.

The V call is TRBV11-1, the J call TRBJ2-3; D gene unclear. V was cut by 5 bases and J by 0 bases, with 12 bases left in between. There are 15 residues in the CDR3. CDR1 SGHAT and CDR2 FQDESV come from the germline V gene (reference sequence). The CDR3 sequence: CASSRPGRSTDTQYF. As DNA, the CDR3 is TGTGCCAGCAGCCGACCCGGACGGAGCACAGATACGCAGTATTTT.

The J gene is TRBJ1-1, the V gene TRBV29-1; D perhaps matches TRBD1 (5 bases). The CDR3 runs 18 residues. Germline V gene lookup returns CDR1 SQVTM and CDR2 ANQGSEA. Between the trimmed V and J ends, which lost 3 bases and 0 bases, there was a span of 23 bases. The CDR3 region has the DNA TGCAGCGTTGAGGGTCTCAGGGCCGGCGGGGTAATGAACACTGAAGCTTTCTTT. Amino acids: CSVEGLRAGGVMNTEAFF.

The rearrangement links TRBV28 to TRBJ2-3; D remains unclear. Trimming stripped 5 bases from V and 6 bases from J, with 15 bases between. This CDR3 region has 14 residues. CDR1 and CDR2 from the germline V gene are MDHEN and SYDVKM. The DNA of the CDR3 is TGTGCCAGCAGTAAGTTTCCGGAAGTGGATACGCAGTATTTT. Translating gives CASSKFPEVDTQYF.

V and J are TRBV6-5 and TRBJ1-4, with D unclear. V lost 10 bases and J lost 8, with 17 bases in between. CDR1 is MNHEY, CDR2 SVGAGI, per germline. This CDR3 comprises 13 residues. CDR3 sequence reads: CATGSLPAEKLFF. In DNA form, the CDR3 reads TGTGCCACCGGTTCCCTGCCAGCGGAAAAACTGTTTTTT.

The V gene is TRBV11-1, the J gene TRBJ2-7; 7 bases match TRBD1. Trimming removed 1 base from V and 4 bases from J; junction bases left unmatched: 4. Germline assignment: CDR1 SGHAT and CDR2 FQDESV (reference sequence). The CDR3 totals 14 residues. CDR3 sequence reads: CASSLGSGQYEQYF. Here the CDR3 DNA reads TGTGCCAGCAGCTTAGGTTCGGGACAGTACGAGCAGTACTTC.

A single count supports this clonotype. The V gene is TRBV24-1, the J gene TRBJ1-2, with D uncertain. The CDR3 is 13 amino acids. Trimming removed 0 bases from V and 3 bases from J, with 4 bases in between. The germline V gene has CDR1 KGHDR and CDR2 SFDVKD. The DNA for the CDR3 is TGTGCCACCAGTGATTTGACAGACTATGGCTACACCTTC. Translating it yields CATSDLTDYGYTF.

The chain recombines TRBV11-3 with TRBJ2-1; 10 nucleotides align to TRBD1. The germline gives CDR1 SGHNT, CDR2 YENEEA. CDR3 length equals 16 residues. J lost 3 bases, V lost 5 bases, and 7 bases had no gene match. The CDR3 loop is CASSLRQGAVYNEQFF. CDR3 nucleotide sequence: TGTGCCAGCAGCCTCAGACAGGGGGCGGTCTACAATGAGCAGTTCTTC.

V usage is TRBV18 and J usage is TRBJ2-7; D gene uncertain. Trimming shortened V by 0 bases and J by 4 bases, and 7 bases separated the two germline ends. Germline V gene sequence: CDR1 KGHSH, CDR2 LQKENI. The CDR3 is 13 amino acids. CDR3 sequence reads: CASSPPKGYEQYF. CDR3 bases: TGTGCCAGCTCACCACCAAAGGGATACGAGCAGTACTTC.

The chain carries TRBV11-2 and TRBJ2-5; D remains unclear. With 0 bases removed from V and 7 bases from J, the gap between germline ends came to 9 bases. This CDR3 has 13 amino acids. The germline V gene encodes CDR1 SGHAT and CDR2 FQNNGV. The CDR3 coding sequence is TGTGCCAGCAGCTTAGAACGGGTCGGGACCCAGTACTTC. Translation: CASSLERVGTQYF.

The rearrangement links TRBV4-2 to TRBJ2-2; TRBD1 agrees at 8 bases. CDR1 and CDR2 (germline): LGHNA, YNFKEQ. The CDR3 contains 14 residues. After removal of 4 bases from V and 6 bases from J, the junction contained 4 bases not matched to a gene. The CDR3: CASSPGQVAGELFF. CDR3 in DNA: TGTGCCAGCAGCCCGGGACAGGTTGCCGGGGAGCTGTTTTTT.

The gene calls are TRBV5-1 and TRBJ2-1, with a weak D call TRBD2 (7 bases). There are 15 residues in the CDR3. Trimming left V 0 bases short and J 9 bases short, with 16 bases between. The germline gives CDR1 SGHRS, CDR2 YFSETQ. CDR3 DNA sequence: TGCGCCAGCAGCTTGGTAGGGGGGGAAGTTGGTGAGCAGTTCTTC. Translated, it gives CASSLVGGEVGEQFF.

The chain links TRBV5-5 to TRBJ2-5; D possibly matches TRBD1 or TRBD2 (5 bases each). Looked up from germline, CDR1 is SGHKS and CDR2 is YYEKEE (reference sequence). Trimming took 0 bases from V and 1 from J, leaving 10 bases between them. The CDR3 contains 15 residues. Here the CDR3 DNA reads TGTGCCAGCAGCTTGGAACCCGGGACCCAAGAGACCCAGTACTTC. Its translation: CASSLEPGTQETQYF.

The chain combines TRBV29-1 with TRBJ2-1; 7 nucleotides match TRBD1. Trimming removed 6 bases from V and 4 bases from J; junction bases left unmatched: 9. Germline V gives CDR1 SQVTM, CDR2 ANQGSEA. The length of the CDR3 is 14 residues. The CDR3 nucleotides are TGCAGCGTGAGGGTCAGGGGGATATACAATGAGCAGTTCTTC. Translation: CSVRVRGIYNEQFF.

The V call is TRBV11-1, the J call TRBJ1-2; 10 nucleotides agree with TRBD1. Germline assignment: CDR1 SGHAT and CDR2 FQDESV (reference sequence). The CDR3 is made up of 13 amino acids. The V gene end was trimmed by 5 bases and the J gene end by 6 bases; junction bases not matched to a gene: 3. As DNA, the CDR3 is TGTGCCAGCAGCCGTGGGACAGGGGATGGCTACACCTTC. Translation gives CASSRGTGDGYTF. Full variable domain (outside the CDR3, taken from reference TRBV11-1 and TRBJ1-2): EAEVAQSPRYKITEKSQAVAFWCDPISGHATLYWYRQILGQGPELLVQFQDESVVDDSQLPKDRFSAERLKGVDSTLKIQPAELGDSAMYLCASSRGTGDGYTFGSGTRLTVV.

This clonotype was recorded once. Written as DNA, the CDR3 is TGCGCCAGCTCGTTCCAGAAAGAGACCCAGTACTTC. It is translated as CASSFQKETQYF. V and J are TRBV23-1 and TRBJ2-5; D not certain. TRBV23-1 counts as an open reading frame of uncertain function. The V end was cut by 8 bases, the J end by 3 bases, with 10 bases between. The CDR3 has 12 residues.

J is TRBJ2-1 and V is TRBV7-6; TRBD2 might be the D (5 bases). Deletions cut 5 bases from V and 1 base from J, with 9 bases between. This CDR3 is 14 amino acids long. Germline CDR1 is SGHVS and CDR2 is FNYEAQ. The DNA of the CDR3 is TGTGCCAGCAGCCGTCCGGGGTCCTACAATGAGCAGTTCTTC. Translating it yields CASSRPGSYNEQFF. The full variable domain, with the rest looked up from reference TRBV7-6 and TRBJ2-1, is GAGVSQSPRYKVTKRGQDVALRCDPISGHVSLYWYRQALGQGPEFLTYFNYEAQQDKSGLPNDRFSAERPEGSISTLTIQRTEQRDSAMYRCASSRPGSYNEQFFGPGTRLTVL.

The CDR3 sequence: CASSQEGLSYNEQFF. The CDR3 bases are TGTGCCAGCAGCCAAGAAGGATTATCCTACAATGAGCAGTTCTTC. The J gene is TRBJ2-1, the V gene TRBV14, with D uncertain. This CDR3 comprises 15 residues. Per the germline V gene, CDR1 is SGHDN and CDR2 is FVKESK. Trimming took off 0 bases at V and 1 base at J, with 7 bases between the two ends.

The rearrangement links TRBV11-1 to TRBJ2-7, with 10 bases fitting TRBD1. The CDR3 has 15 amino acids. Germline V gene data show CDR1 as SGHAT and CDR2 as FQDESV (reference sequence). J was trimmed by 6 bases and V by 5 bases; bases with no gene match: 10. DNA of the CDR3: TGTGCCAGCAGCCGAGCCGGGACAGGGGCTGGCGAGCAGTACTTC. Its protein product is CASSRAGTGAGEQYF.

This rearrangement joins TRBV6-1 to TRBJ2-1, with 13 bases lining up with TRBD2. CDR3 length equals 15 residues. V was clipped by 7 bases and J by 7 bases; unmatched bases: 7. Per germline, CDR1 MNHNS and CDR2 SASEGT. The CDR3 DNA reads TGTGCCAGCAACACCGGGACTAGCGGGGCAAATGAGCAGTTCTTC. Its translation: CASNTGTSGANEQFF.

The gene calls are TRBV28 and TRBJ2-1; 7 bases agree with TRBD2. CDR3 length: 16 residues. Germline V CDR1 and CDR2: MDHEN, SYDVKM. V trimming: 5 bases; J trimming: 3 bases; junction bases outside the gene matches: 10. The CDR3 region is CASSTRTSSGYNEQFF. Written as DNA, the CDR3 is TGTGCCAGCAGTACGCGGACTAGTTCGGGCTACAATGAGCAGTTCTTC.

The V call is TRBV11-1, the J call TRBJ2-3, with D possibly called TRBD1 or TRBD2 (5 bases each). The V gene's germline CDR1 is SGHAT and CDR2 FQDESV (reference sequence). The length of the CDR3 is 12 residues. V lost 1 base, J lost 8 bases, and 7 bases lay in between. CDR3 protein: CASSLVGGTQYF. The CDR3 DNA sequence: TGTGCCAGCAGCTTAGTTGGGGGTACGCAGTATTTT. The whole variable domain, filled in from reference TRBV11-1 and TRBJ2-3, reads EAEVAQSPRYKITEKSQAVAFWCDPISGHATLYWYRQILGQGPELLVQFQDESVVDDSQLPKDRFSAERLKGVDSTLKIQPAELGDSAMYLCASSLVGGTQYFGPGTRLTVL.

V is TRBV4-3 and J is TRBJ2-2; 10 nucleotides line up with TRBD1. Germline CDR1 LGHNA, CDR2 YSLEER. Unmatched junction bases numbered 2, after V lost 0 bases and J lost 7 bases. The CDR3 has 15 residues. As DNA, the CDR3 is TGCGCCAGCAGCCAAGAGGGACAGGGGCACGGGGAGCTGTTTTTT. It encodes CASSQEGQGHGELFF.

The chain combines TRBV11-2 with TRBJ1-6; TRBD1 matches at 9 bases. Trimming at V came to 5 bases and at J to 10 bases, leaving 6 bases not matched to a gene. CDR3 length: 14 residues. CDR1 is SGHAT, CDR2 FQNNGV, per germline. In nucleotides, the CDR3 is TGTGCCAGCAGCCGGTCCGGACAGGGGTCACCCCTCCACTTT. Translating it yields CASSRSGQGSPLHF.